Listed below are T cell receptor beta chains from one sample, sequenced in a study of cytomegalovirus exposure and HLA in healthy donors. Repertoires were generated with immunoSEQ multiplex PCR, while TCRdb's copy carries only in-frame clones and drops some. The table shows about 160,000 clones, with around 96% occurring only once. The sequenced sample was PBMCs. Source of these receptors: a young woman in good health and CMV-seronegative. Each CDR3 is given with its conserved first and last residue. D genes are given only for firm matches. Some rows mark clone size as missing; the rest say once, few, many or name a class of expanded clone.

size | J | D | V | length | DNA | CDR3
NA | TRBJ2-1 | NA | TRBV7-8 | 15 | TGTGCCAGCAGCTTAGGAGGAAAATCCTACAATGAGCAGTTCTTC | CASSLGGKSYNEQFF
NA | TRBJ2-7 | TRBD1 | TRBV30 | 14 | TGTGCCTGGAGGAAAGCAGGGGGTCCTAGCGAGCAGTACTTC | CAWRKAGGPSEQYF
NA | TRBJ1-5 | NA | TRBV13 | 13 | TGTGCCAGCAGCTTAGGCAGGGTCCAGCCCCAGCATTTT | CASSLGRVQPQHF
NA | TRBJ1-2 | NA | TRBV11-2 | 13 | TGTGCCAGCAGCTTGGGGACAAACTATGGCTACACCTTC | CASSLGTNYGYTF
NA | TRBJ2-7 | TRBD1 | TRBV7-2 | 16 | TGTGCCAGCAGCCTGCGGGACAGGGGGAATAGGTACGAGCAGTACTTC | CASSLRDRGNRYEQYF
NA | TRBJ1-6 | NA | TRBV27 | 14 | TGTGCCAGCAAGAACCCGGGACTCCGTTCACCCCTCCACTTT | CASKNPGLRSPLHF
NA | TRBJ1-1 | NA | TRBV7-2 | 15 | TGTGCCAGCAGCTTAGCGTGGACGGGGGGCGGCGAAGCTTTCTTT | CASSLAWTGGGEAFF
NA | TRBJ2-2 | NA | TRBV7-9 | 16 | TGTGCCAGCAGTCTAGGACTACCTTCGAACACCGGGGAGCTGTTTTTT | CASSLGLPSNTGELFF
NA | TRBJ2-3 | NA | TRBV6-6 | 15 | TGTGCCAGCAGTTACTCGACAGGCCAGCGAGATACGCAGTATTTT | CASSYSTGQRDTQYF
once | TRBJ2-4 | NA | TRBV7-9 | 14 | TGTGCCAGCAGCTTAGCGGGGGCTGAAAACATTCAGTACTTC | CASSLAGAENIQYF
NA | TRBJ2-5 | TRBD2 | TRBV6-1 | 14 | TGTGCCAGTTCTAGCGGGGGGGCCACCGAGACCCAGTACTTC | CASSSGGATETQYF
NA | TRBJ2-1 | NA | TRBV11-2 | 11 | TGTGCCAGCGGAGTAGAAGTTGAGCAGTTCTTC | CASGVEVEQFF
NA | TRBJ1-1 | NA | TRBV27 | 14 | TGTGCCAGCAGTCTAGGACTGGGGAGCACTGAAGCTTTCTTT | CASSLGLGSTEAFF
NA | TRBJ1-1 | TRBD1 | TRBV5-1 | 14 | TGCGCCAGCAGCATAGGGACAGCGAACACTGAAGCTTTCTTT | CASSIGTANTEAFF
NA | TRBJ2-5 | NA | TRBV2 | 14 | TGTGCCAACACAGTTTCTTTCGGATACGGGACCCAGTACTTC | CANTVSFGYGTQYF
NA | TRBJ2-7 | NA | TRBV29-1 | 10 | TGCAGCGTTGGGGAGTCTGTGCAGTACTTC | CSVGESVQYF
NA | TRBJ2-7 | NA | TRBV5-5 | 14 | TGTGCCAGCAGCTTGGATGCGCAAATATACGAGCAGTACTTC | CASSLDAQIYEQYF
NA | TRBJ2-3 | NA | TRBV7-3 | 15 | TGTGCCAGCAGCTTATATGCGGCTCACACAGATACGCAGTATTTT | CASSLYAAHTDTQYF
NA | TRBJ2-2 | TRBD2 | TRBV4-3 | 17 | TGCGCCAGCAGCCAAGACGGGGGGGGTTCGAACACCGGGGAGCTGTTTTTT | CASSQDGGGSNTGELFF
NA | TRBJ1-4 | NA | TRBV19 | 16 | TGTGCCAGTAGTAGGGGACCAGGGGCAACTAATGAAAAACTGTTTTTT | CASSRGPGATNEKLFF
NA | TRBJ2-3 | TRBD1 | TRBV27 | 14 | TGTGCCAGCAGTTTAAGGGGGCTTTCAGATACGCAGTATTTT | CASSLRGLSDTQYF
NA | TRBJ2-5 | TRBD2 | TRBV7-2 | 17 | TGTGCCAGCAGCTCGGGGAATCTAGCGGGGGCGGGAGAGACCCAGTACTTC | CASSSGNLAGAGETQYF
NA | TRBJ1-2 | NA | TRBV15 | 15 | TGTGCCACCGTAAACCCGGGAGCTCCAAAAGGGGGCTACACCTTC | CATVNPGAPKGGYTF
NA | TRBJ1-6 | NA | TRBV7-2 | 14 | TGTGCCAGCAGCTTTCAGGTTCCAGATTCACCCCTCCACTTT | CASSFQVPDSPLHF
NA | TRBJ2-3 | NA | TRBV18 | 17 | TGTGCCAGCTCACCAGCTTACTCGGCGGGGGCCTGGGTTACGCAGTATTTT | CASSPAYSAGAWVTQYF
NA | TRBJ2-7 | NA | TRBV11-2 | 14 | TGTGCCAGCAGCTTAGGTCAGGGGGGATACGAGCAGTACTTC | CASSLGQGGYEQYF
NA | TRBJ1-5 | NA | TRBV6-6 | 15 | TGTGCCAGCAGTCACTCCCAGGGGTTGAATCAGCCCCAGCATTTT | CASSHSQGLNQPQHF
NA | TRBJ2-1 | TRBD2 | TRBV6-6 | 15 | TGTGCCAGCACGCTAACTAGCGGCCGGGGGAATGAGCAGTTCTTC | CASTLTSGRGNEQFF
NA | TRBJ1-1 | TRBD1 | TRBV18 | 15 | TGTGCCAGCTCACCAACCGGGACAGCCTCCACTGAAGCTTTCTTT | CASSPTGTASTEAFF
once | TRBJ1-2 | NA | TRBV12-2 | 14 | TGTGCAAGTCGCCACCCATGGACAGTCTATGGCTACACCTTC | CASRHPWTVYGYTF
NA | TRBJ2-6 | TRBD1 | TRBV30 | 17 | TGTGCCTGGAGAGGAAATGGACAGGGGGCTGGGGCCAACGTCCTGACTTTC | CAWRGNGQGAGANVLTF
once | TRBJ2-2 | TRBD1 | TRBV2 | 14 | TGTGCCAGCAGGGAGGACAGGGGCCCCGGGGAGCTGTTTTTT | CASREDRGPGELFF
NA | TRBJ2-3 | TRBD2 | TRBV7-3 | 13 | TGTGCCAGCAGCCCCGGGGGGGGAGATACGCAGTATTTT | CASSPGGGDTQYF
NA | TRBJ1-5 | NA | TRBV7-2 | 14 | TGTGCCAGCAGCTTAGGAGGGCTCAATCAGCCCCAGCATTTT | CASSLGGLNQPQHF
NA | TRBJ1-2 | NA | TRBV11-2 | 12 | TGTGCCAGCAGCCATACAGGGTATGGCTACACCTTC | CASSHTGYGYTF
NA | TRBJ1-2 | NA | TRBV7-9 | 13 | TGTGCCAGCAGCTTATCGGGGGTTCGGGGCTACACCTTC | CASSLSGVRGYTF
NA | TRBJ1-1 | NA | TRBV6-6 | 12 | TGTGCCAGCTGGGGAGGGAACACTGAAGCTTTCTTT | CASWGGNTEAFF
NA | TRBJ2-1 | NA | TRBV19 | 18 | NA | CASTSGTSARSSYNEQFF
NA | TRBJ2-5 | TRBD1 | TRBV18 | 14 | TGTGCCAGCTCAGTAGACAGGGATCAAGAGACCCAGTACTTC | CASSVDRDQETQYF
NA | TRBJ2-3 | NA | TRBV4-2 | 15 | TGTGCCAGCAGCCAAGAAGGGGGGGTCACAGATACGCAGTATTTT | CASSQEGGVTDTQYF
NA | TRBJ2-4 | TRBD1 | TRBV7-9 | 15 | TGTGCCAGCAGCACACGGACAGGGCCGTCGGGCATTCAGTACTTC | CASSTRTGPSGIQYF